The rows below give T cell receptor beta chains drawn from one sample of a study of cytomegalovirus exposure and HLA in healthy donors. This table comes from immunoSEQ multiplex PCR, and its TCRdb copy is limited to in-frame clones, with some not included. This repertoire shows about 200,000 clones, roughly 80% found once; its top ten account for about 14%. Sequencing used PBMCs. These receptors all stem from a man aged 35 to 55 in good health and CMV-seronegative. The CDR3 runs from the conserved cysteine through the conserved F or W. A D gene is named only where the DNA matches it firmly. The size field is filled for only some rows; it gives once, few, many or a size class.

>TRBD1|TRBV9|TRBJ1-1|-|15
CASSARTGPWTEAFF
TGTGCCAGCAGCGCTCGGACAGGTCCATGGACTGAAGCTTTCTTT
>-|TRBV2|TRBJ1-1|once|13
CATCMTANTEAFF
TGTGCCACCTGTATGACAGCTAACACTGAAGCTTTCTTT
>TRBD2|TRBV19|TRBJ2-1|-|16
CASSMGLAAAYNEQFF
TGTGCCAGTAGTATGGGACTAGCGGCTGCATACAATGAGCAGTTCTTC
>TRBD2|TRBV4-1|TRBJ2-3|-|17
CASSQARWGGDTDTQYF
TGCGCCAGCAGCCAAGCCCGCTGGGGGGGGGACACAGATACGCAGTATTTT
>-|TRBV4-3|TRBJ1-6|-|16
CASSQDPRQVYSPLHF
TGCGCCAGCAGCCAAGATCCCCGACAGGTTTATTCACCCCTCCACTTT
>-|TRBV29-1|TRBJ1-5|-|13
CSVAQGYNQPQHF
TGCAGCGTAGCTCAGGGGTACAATCAGCCCCAGCATTTT
>-|TRBV5-4|TRBJ2-4|-|14
CASSLQGRRNIQYF
TGTGCCAGCAGCTTGCAGGGGCGGAGGAACATTCAGTACTTC
>-|TRBV2|TRBJ1-5|-|15
CASSGYRVSNQPQHF
TGTGCCAGCAGTGGCTACAGGGTTAGCAATCAGCCCCAGCATTTT
>-|TRBV4-1|TRBJ2-5|once|13
CASSLRRGETQYF
TGCGCCAGCAGCTTGCGTAGGGGAGAGACCCAGTACTTC
>TRBD1|TRBV29-1|TRBJ1-4|-|15
CSVITDRGANEKLFF
TGCAGCGTTATCACGGACAGGGGAGCTAATGAAAAACTGTTTTTT
>-|TRBV7-6|TRBJ1-2|-|15
CASSPGRGTNDGYTF
TGTGCCAGCAGCCCAGGGCGGGGGACTAACGATGGCTACACCTTC
>TRBD1|TRBV6-5|TRBJ1-2|-|13
CASIRGTGSGYTF
TGTGCCAGCATCCGCGGGACAGGGTCTGGCTACACCTTC
>TRBD2|TRBV7-6|TRBJ2-1|-|15
CASSLGTSGANEQFF
TGTGCCAGCAGCCTAGGGACTAGCGGCGCAAATGAGCAGTTCTTC
>-|TRBV27|TRBJ1-4|-|16
CASSFWGAGTNEKLFF
TGTGCCAGCAGTTTTTGGGGCGCCGGAACTAATGAAAAACTGTTTTTT
>TRBD2|TRBV15|TRBJ2-3|-|13
CATSPQRGGLQYF
TGTGCCACCAGCCCCCAAAGGGGAGGGCTACAGTATTTT
>TRBD1|TRBV27|TRBJ2-7|-|13
CASSLGQSYEQYF
TGTGCCAGCAGTTTGGGACAGAGCTACGAGCAGTACTTC
>-|TRBV7-6|TRBJ1-4|-|16
CASSLAVGTNNEKLFF
TGTGCCAGCAGCTTAGCCGTAGGGACAAATAATGAAAAACTGTTTTTT